The 5 T cell receptor beta chains below were found in one sample sequenced in a study of OX40 agonist ivuxolimab in advanced cancers. Using immunoSEQ multiplex PCR, the repertoire was profiled, and TCRdb retains in-frame clones only, with some absent. Among 66,000 or so clones listed, 92% were seen once. Here the sequenced sample was CD4+ or CD8+ T cells sorted from blood, taken in a trial of the OX40 agonist ivuxolimab. These receptors originate from an adult with an advanced solid tumor such as melanoma, head and neck, liver or kidney cancer.

V is TRBV27 and J is TRBJ2-3; no firm D call. The CDR3 is 11 amino acids. The V gene's germline CDR1 is MNHEY and CDR2 SMNVEV (reference sequence). The germline V and J ends were trimmed by 5 bases and 2 bases, with 2 bases remaining between them. The CDR3 sequence: CASSDTDTQYF. The CDR3 DNA sequence: TGTGCCAGCAGTGACACAGATACGCAGTATTTT.

The gene calls are TRBV11-2 and TRBJ2-3; no definite D call. V lost 2 bases to trimming and J lost 4 bases, with 1 base between them. The CDR3 loop spans 11 amino acids. Per the germline V gene, CDR1 is SGHAT and CDR2 is FQNNGV. The CDR3: CASSLPDTQYF. CDR3 DNA sequence: TGTGCCAGCAGCTTACCAGATACGCAGTATTTT.

The chain carries TRBV19 and TRBJ1-5; D possibly corresponds to TRBD1 (5 bases). CDR3 length equals 17 residues. V lost 7 bases and J lost 0, with 19 bases in between. Germline loops: CDR1 LNHDA, CDR2 SQIVND (reference sequence). The CDR3 DNA is TGTGCCAGTACCTCCAGTTGGGGCGAGGATAGCAATCAGCCCCAGCATTTT. Translation: CASTSSWGEDSNQPQHF. Using reference TRBV19 and TRBJ1-5 for the parts outside the CDR3, the full variable domain is DGGITQSPKYLFRKEGQNVTLSCEQNLNHDAMYWYRQDPGQGLRLIYYSQIVNDFQKGDIAEGYSVSREKKESFPLTVTSAQKNPTAFYLCASTSSWGEDSNQPQHFGDGTRLSIL.

The rearrangement joins TRBV19 to TRBJ1-5, with D possibly TRBD1 on 6 matching bases. Germline V CDR1 and CDR2: LNHDA, SQIVND (reference sequence). The V gene lost 10 bases and the J gene lost 3 bases, with 16 bases spanning the gap. The CDR3 runs 14 residues. The CDR3 reads CATQLGAVNQPQHF. Written as DNA, the CDR3 is TGTGCCACCCAGTTGGGGGCGGTCAATCAGCCCCAGCATTTT.

V and J are TRBV7-9 and TRBJ1-1; perhaps TRBD1 as D (6 bases). This CDR3 region has 17 residues. V was shortened by 4 bases and J by 1 base, with 19 bases between the two germline ends. Germline V lookup: CDR1 SEHNR, CDR2 FQNEAQ (reference sequence). The DNA of the CDR3 is TGTGCCAGCAGCTCACAGGGAGGTATCGGGCGGAACACTGAAGCTTTCTTT. Protein: CASSSQGGIGRNTEAFF.